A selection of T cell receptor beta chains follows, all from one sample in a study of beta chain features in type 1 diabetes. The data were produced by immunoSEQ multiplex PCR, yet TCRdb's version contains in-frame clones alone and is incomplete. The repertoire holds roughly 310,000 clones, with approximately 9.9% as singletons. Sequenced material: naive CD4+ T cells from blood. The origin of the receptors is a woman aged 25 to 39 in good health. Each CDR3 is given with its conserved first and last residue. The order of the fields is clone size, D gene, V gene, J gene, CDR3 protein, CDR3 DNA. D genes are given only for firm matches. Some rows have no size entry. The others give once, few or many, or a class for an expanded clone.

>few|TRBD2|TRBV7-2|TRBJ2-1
CASSSNLAGEDSYNEQFF
TGTGCCAGCAGCTCAAATCTAGCGGGAGAAGACTCCTACAATGAGCAGTTCTTC
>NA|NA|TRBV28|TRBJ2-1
CASSLSVIREQFF
TGTGCCAGCAGTTTATCGGTTATTCGTGAGCAGTTCTTC
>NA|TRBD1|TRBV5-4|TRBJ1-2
CASSLATGGPYGYTF
TGTGCCAGCAGCTTGGCTACAGGGGGCCCTTATGGCTACACCTTC
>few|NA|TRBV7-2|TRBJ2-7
CASSPRVTSYEQYF
TGTGCCAGCAGCCCCCGGGTCACATCCTACGAGCAGTACTTC
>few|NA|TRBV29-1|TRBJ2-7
CSVEDTYEQYF
TGCAGCGTTGAAGATACCTACGAGCAGTACTTC
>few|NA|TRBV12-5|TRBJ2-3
CASGLVRGANPARQSTDTQYF
TGTGCTAGTGGTTTGGTTCGGGGGGCGAACCCCGCACGTCAATCCACAGATACGCAGTATTTT
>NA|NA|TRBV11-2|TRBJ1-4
CASSLTFGRTNEKLFF
TGTGCCAGCAGCTTAACATTCGGCAGGACTAATGAAAAACTGTTTTTT
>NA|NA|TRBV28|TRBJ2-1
CASSLSSASYNEQFF
TGTGCCAGCAGTTTATCTTCTGCGAGCTACAATGAGCAGTTCTTC
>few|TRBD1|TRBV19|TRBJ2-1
CASSRGTGRNNEQFF
TGTGCCAGTAGTAGGGGGACAGGGAGAAACAATGAGCAGTTCTTC
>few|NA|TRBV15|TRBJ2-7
CARRSRAESSYEQYF
TGTGCCCGGCGGTCCCGAGCGGAAAGCTCCTACGAGCAGTACTTC
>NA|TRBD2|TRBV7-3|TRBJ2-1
CASSVGLDYNEQFF
TGTGCCAGCAGCGTCGGACTAGATTACAATGAGCAGTTCTTC
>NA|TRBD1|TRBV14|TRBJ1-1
CASSIRGATTEAFF
TGTGCCAGCAGCATCAGGGGGGCGACCACTGAAGCTTTCTTT
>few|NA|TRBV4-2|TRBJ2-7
CASSQAGDYSYEQYF
TGTGCCAGCAGCCAAGCAGGGGATTACTCCTACGAGCAGTACTTC
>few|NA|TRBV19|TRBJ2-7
CASSMVGTSSYEQYF
TGTGCCAGTAGTATGGTGGGGACATCCTCCTACGAGCAGTACTTC
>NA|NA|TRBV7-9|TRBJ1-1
CASSLEAAAFF
TGTGCCAGCAGCTTAGAGGCAGCGGCTTTCTTT
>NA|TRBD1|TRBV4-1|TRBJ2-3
CASSQDYGTVITDTQYF
TGCGCCAGCAGCCAAGACTACGGGACAGTTATCACAGATACGCAGTATTTT
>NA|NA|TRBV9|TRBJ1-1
CASSGRGSLNTEAFF
TGTGCCAGCAGCGGGAGGGGAAGCCTTAACACTGAAGCTTTCTTT
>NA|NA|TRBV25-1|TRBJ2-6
CASSDKGSAGANVLTF
TGTGCCAGCAGTGATAAGGGGTCGGCTGGGGCCAACGTCCTGACTTTC
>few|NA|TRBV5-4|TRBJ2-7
CASSRDSYEQYF
TGTGCCAGCAGCCGGGACTCCTACGAGCAGTACTTC
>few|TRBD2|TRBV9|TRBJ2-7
CASSVGIGTSGGYEQYF
TGTGCCAGCAGCGTAGGGATCGGGACTAGCGGGGGCTACGAGCAGTACTTC
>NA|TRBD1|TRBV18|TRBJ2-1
CASSPPGTGNNNEQFF
TGTGCCAGCTCACCACCCGGGACAGGGAATAACAATGAGCAGTTCTTC
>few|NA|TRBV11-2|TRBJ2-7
CASSLSGKGYEQYF
TGTGCCAGCAGCTTAAGTGGGAAGGGGTACGAGCAGTACTTC
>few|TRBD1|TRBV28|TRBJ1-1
CASSSGTGVGNTEAFF
TGTGCCAGCAGTAGCGGGACAGGGGTTGGGAACACTGAAGCTTTCTTT
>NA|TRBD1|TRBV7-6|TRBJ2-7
CASSLARGRSYEQYF
TGTGCCAGCAGCTTAGCGAGGGGGCGGTCCTACGAGCAGTACTTC
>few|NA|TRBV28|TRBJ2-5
CASSLLVQGETQYF
TGTGCCAGCAGTTTATTGGTACAGGGTGAGACCCAGTACTTC
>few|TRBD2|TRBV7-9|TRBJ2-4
CASSFFLAGVVGNIQYF
TGTGCCAGCAGCTTTTTTCTAGCGGGAGTGGTCGGGAACATTCAGTACTTC
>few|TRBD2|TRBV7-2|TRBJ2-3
CASSLAGPNTDTQYF
TGTGCCAGCAGTCTAGCGGGACCCAACACAGATACGCAGTATTTT
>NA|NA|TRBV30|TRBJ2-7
CAWSVRQGGEQYF
TGTGCCTGGAGTGTACGGCAGGGGGGCGAGCAGTACTTC
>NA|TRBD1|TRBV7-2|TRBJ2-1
CASSPDRGPNNEQFF
TGTGCCAGCAGCCCCGACAGGGGGCCCAACAATGAGCAGTTCTTC
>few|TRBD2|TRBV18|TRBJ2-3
CASSEPGLARTDTQYF
TGTGCCAGCTCAGAACCGGGACTAGCGCGCACAGATACGCAGTATTTT
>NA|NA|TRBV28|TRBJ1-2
CASSLTGYGYTF
TGTGCCAGCAGTTTAACAGGGTATGGCTACACCTTC
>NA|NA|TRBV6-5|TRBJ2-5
CASSSGLLQETQYF
TGTGCCAGCAGTTCAGGTTTACTCCAAGAGACCCAGTACTTC
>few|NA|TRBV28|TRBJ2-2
CASSLTSRGELFF
TGTGCCAGCAGTTTAACTAGCCGTGGGGAGCTGTTTTTT
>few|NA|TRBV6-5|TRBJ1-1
CASNQGGTEAFF
TGTGCCAGCAACCAGGGAGGCACTGAAGCTTTCTTT
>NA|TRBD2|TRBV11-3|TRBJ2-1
CASSWTSGTTTEQFF
TGTGCCAGCAGCTGGACTAGCGGGACAACCACTGAGCAGTTCTTC
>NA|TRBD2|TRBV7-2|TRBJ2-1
CASSSTSGRAYNEQFF
TGTGCCAGCAGCTCGACTAGCGGGAGGGCTTACAATGAGCAGTTCTTC
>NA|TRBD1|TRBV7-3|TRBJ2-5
CASSSGQEEETQYF
TGTGCCAGCAGCTCGGGACAGGAAGAAGAGACCCAGTACTTC
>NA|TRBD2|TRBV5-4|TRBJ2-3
CASSLGSGTSTDTQYF
TGTGCCAGCAGCTTAGGAAGCGGGACTAGCACAGATACGCAGTATTTT
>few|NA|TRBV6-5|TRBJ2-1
CASSTAASSYNEQFF
TGTGCCAGCAGTACAGCGGCCAGCTCCTACAATGAGCAGTTCTTC
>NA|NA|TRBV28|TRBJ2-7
CASGGSSYEQYF
TGTGCCAGCGGGGGGAGCTCCTACGAGCAGTACTTC
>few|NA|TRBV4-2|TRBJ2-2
CASSQVEAGANTGELFF
TGTGCCAGCAGCCAAGTGGAGGCAGGCGCCAACACCGGGGAGCTGTTTTTT
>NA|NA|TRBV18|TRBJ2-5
CASSGSEQETQYF
TGTGCCAGCTCAGGTAGCGAGCAAGAGACCCAGTACTTC
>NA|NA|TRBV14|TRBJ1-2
CASSLRRGPGYTF
TGTGCCAGCAGCCTTCGGAGAGGGCCCGGCTACACCTTC
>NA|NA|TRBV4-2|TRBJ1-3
CASSNTGTSSGNTIYF
TGTGCCAGCAGCAATACCGGGACAAGCTCTGGAAACACCATATATTTT
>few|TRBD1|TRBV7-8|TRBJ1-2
CASSLALQGANGYTF
TGTGCCAGCAGCTTAGCCTTGCAGGGGGCGAATGGCTACACCTTC
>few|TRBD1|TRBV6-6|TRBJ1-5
CASSQRTGDQPQHF
TGTGCCAGCAGCCAACGGACAGGGGATCAGCCCCAGCATTTT
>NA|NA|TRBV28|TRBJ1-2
CASSLGTGGYTF
TGTGCCAGCAGTTTAGGGACTGGTGGCTACACCTTC
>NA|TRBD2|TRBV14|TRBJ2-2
CASSQGTSSLETGELFF
TGTGCCAGCAGCCAAGGGACTAGTTCCCTAGAGACCGGGGAGCTGTTTTTT
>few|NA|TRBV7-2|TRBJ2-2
CASSQRWGDTGELFF
TGTGCCAGCAGCCAACGATGGGGCGACACCGGGGAGCTGTTTTTT
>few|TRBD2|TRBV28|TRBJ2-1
CASSFGTSTYNEQFF
TGTGCCAGCAGCTTCGGGACTAGCACCTACAATGAGCAGTTCTTC